Sequencing of this T cell receptor (beta chain) was carried out in a study of regulatory T cells in long-lasting Graves disease. This clonotype was counted ten times or more. The antigen remains undetermined. Germline V gene data show CDR1 as DFQATT and CDR2 as SNEGSKA (reference sequence). The V segment lost 4 bases and the J segment 5 bases; nucleotides outside the gene matches: 1. This CDR3 has 13 amino acids. Points from the study as a whole: Between persistent patients, 2,500 to 3,500 public clonotypes were shared, exceeding the roughly 940 shared between new patients. Newly diagnosed patients had higher TCR diversity than persistent Graves' patients did.

CDR3 regions were amplified by Arm-PCR using iRepertoire HTBI primers to build TCR beta libraries. In TCRdb, the multiplex PCR reads were re-called with MiXCR into one record per CDR3 protein. In the table there are around 400,000 distinct CDR3 sequences, 15% of which are singletons. Time point noted: newly diagnosed GD, antithyroid drugs for less than 3 months. Construction of the TCR library relied on RNA isolated from PBMCs. Patients came through an endocrinology department, and that department was in Xi'an, China. These data were also filed under a second study, of T cells in Graves' hyperthyroidism and ophthalmopathy.

This receptor was obtained from a woman aged 40 to 50 with Graves disease. Here the sequenced sample was peripheral blood mononuclear cells (PBMCs), taken at new diagnosis, from a patient treated with antithyroid drugs. This rearrangement joins TRBV20-1 to TRBJ2-1; 11 bases line up with TRBD2. The CDR3 DNA is TGCAGTGCTACGGGACTAGCGGACAATGAGCAGTTCTTC. Its protein is CSATGLADNEQFF.